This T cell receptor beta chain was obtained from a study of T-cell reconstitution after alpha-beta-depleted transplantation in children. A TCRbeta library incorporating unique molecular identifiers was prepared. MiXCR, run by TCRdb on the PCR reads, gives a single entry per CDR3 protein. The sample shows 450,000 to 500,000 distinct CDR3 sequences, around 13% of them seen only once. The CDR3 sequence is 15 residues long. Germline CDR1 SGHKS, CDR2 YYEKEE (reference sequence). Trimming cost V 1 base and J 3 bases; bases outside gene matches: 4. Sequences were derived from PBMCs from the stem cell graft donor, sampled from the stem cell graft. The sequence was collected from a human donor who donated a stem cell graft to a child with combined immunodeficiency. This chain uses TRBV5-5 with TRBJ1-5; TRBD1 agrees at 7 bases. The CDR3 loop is CASSLIGQVNQPQHF. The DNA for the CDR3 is TGTGCCAGCAGCTTGATAGGACAGGTCAATCAGCCCCAGCATTTT.